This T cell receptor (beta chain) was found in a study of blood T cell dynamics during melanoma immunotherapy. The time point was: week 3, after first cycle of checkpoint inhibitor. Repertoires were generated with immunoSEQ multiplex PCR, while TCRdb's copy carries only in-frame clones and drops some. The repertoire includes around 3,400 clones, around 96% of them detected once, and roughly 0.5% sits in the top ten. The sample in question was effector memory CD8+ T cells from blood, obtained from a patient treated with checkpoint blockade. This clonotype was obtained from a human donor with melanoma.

CDR3 DNA sequence: TGTGCCAGCAGCTTGGATCCGGACAACTACGAGCAGTACTTC. Translating it yields CASSLDPDNYEQYF. The rearrangement uses TRBV5-6 and TRBJ2-7, with a tentative D call TRBD1 (5 bases). The CDR3 runs 14 residues. The V gene's germline CDR1 is SGHDT and CDR2 YYEEEE. V was shortened by 0 bases and J by 3 bases, with 10 bases between the two germline ends.